This TCR beta chain was captured by sequencing in a study of T cells after yellow fever vaccination. The wider study: It was SMART-Seq v4 Ultra Low Input that prepared the fractions with low cell numbers.

TCRdb analysed the 5' RACE reads with MiXCR anew, one entry per CDR3 protein. The profile shows hundreds of thousands of distinct CDR3 sequences, approximately 13% of them singletons. This clonotype showed up just a few times. Its antigen is currently unknown. General study results and limits: Most clones from primary vaccination resurfaced after the booster (around 95% CD4, less than 90% CD8).

The material was PBMCs, obtained on the day of the yellow fever booster vaccination. This sequence originates from a young man who received the YFV17D yellow fever vaccine.

CDR3 sequence (DNA): TGTGCCAGCAGCTCGGATAAGCCTAGGGCCATCGAGCAGTTCTTC. This encodes CASSSDKPRAIEQFF. The J gene is TRBJ2-1, the V gene TRBV7-8; D not certain. Germline loops: CDR1 SGHVS, CDR2 FQNEAQ. This CDR3 contains 15 residues. The V and J ends lost 4 bases and 10 bases respectively, with 20 bases between them.